This record concerns one T cell receptor beta chain sequence. The data derive from a study of T cell responses to AZD1222 COVID-19 vaccine. Data came from immunoSEQ multiplex PCR; TCRdb stores just in-frame clones and leaves some out. The table includes 150,000 to 200,000 clones, roughly 94% detected once. Losses at the gene ends were 2 bases for V and 4 bases for J; bases not matched to a gene: 8. The CDR3 is made up of 16 amino acids. Germline assignment: CDR1 SGHRS and CDR2 YFSETQ. This chain connects TRBV5-1 to TRBJ2-5, with TRBD1 matching 10 bases. The sequencing here drew on peripheral blood, taken 28 days after the second AZD1222 dose. This clonotype was sampled from an adult who received the AZD1222 COVID-19 vaccine. The CDR3, as DNA: TGCGCCAGCAGCTTAACCGGGACAGGGGAACGAGAGACCCAGTACTTC. Its protein is CASSLTGTGERETQYF.